By frequency, the clone carrying this T cell receptor beta chain is large. About 37,500 genome equivalents of blood DNA were amplified for TRB. One tube held mixed TRB-A and TRB-B primer pools for touch-down PCR. TCRdb re-called the multiplex PCR reads, yielding one record per CDR3 amino acid sequence without DNA. In total, the table holds around 2,000 distinct CDR3 sequences. This CDR3 has 13 residues. Germline V gene data show CDR1 as SQVTM and CDR2 as ANQGSEA. This entry belongs to a study of T cell clusters in autoimmune cytopenias. These sequences were also reported in another study, on T cell repertoires in aging, cancer and after chemotherapy.

This clonotype was sampled from a human donor in good health. Sequences were obtained from peripheral blood. This rearrangement joins TRBV29-1 to TRBJ1-2; the TCRdb D gene call, TRBD1, has no DNA to confirm it. The CDR3 here is CSVQERSPGGYTF. Combining the CDR3 with reference TRBV29-1 and TRBJ1-2 gives the whole variable domain SAVISQKPSRDICQRGTSLTIQCQVDSQVTMMFWYRQQPGQSLTLIATANQGSEATYESGFVIDKFPISRPNLTFSTLTVSNMSPEDSSIYLCSVQERSPGGYTFGSGTRLTVV.